This T cell receptor (beta chain) came from a study of shared clonotypes between healthy human individuals. About the research overall: Donors were a couple of women and a few men aged 18 to 49.

Repertoires were generated with immunoSEQ multiplex PCR, while TCRdb's copy carries only in-frame clones and drops some. The sample lists about 230,000 clones; about 65% were seen once. This CDR3 spans 15 amino acids. Germline V CDR1 and CDR2: SGHRS, YFSETQ. V lost 0 bases and J lost 7, with 14 bases in between. This clone appeared many times. CD4+ cells were split into CD45RA+ naive and CD45RA-negative memory subsets. The sequenced sample consisted of memory CD4+ T cells sorted from blood. Subset meaning: CD45RA-negative fraction. This chain links TRBV5-1 with TRBJ2-1; D ambiguous. The TCR comes from a young man in good health. CDR3: CASSLDAPSLNEQFF. The CDR3 bases are TGCGCCAGCAGCTTGGATGCGCCCTCGCTGAATGAGCAGTTCTTC. The full variable domain, with the rest looked up from reference TRBV5-1 and TRBJ2-1, is KAGVTQTPRYLIKTRGQQVTLSCSPISGHRSVSWYQQTPGQGLQFLFEYFSETQRNKGNFPGRFSGRQFSNSRSEMNVSTLELGDSALYLCASSLDAPSLNEQFFGPGTRLTVL.